The 27 T cell receptor beta chains listed next were all sequenced from one sample in a study of immune heterogeneity within non-small cell lung tumors. The TCR beta CDR3 region underwent multiplex PCR amplification with 32 V and 13 J primers. Each CDR3 protein gets one entry after TCRdb re-called the multiplex PCR reads with MiXCR. The table shows 1,200 or so distinct CDR3 sequences, with under 55% occurring only once. Bulk tumor genomic DNA served as template, at approximately 580 ng per sample. Primary tumors were biopsied several times each, far apart, intraoperatively. Surgery that was curative in intent was performed on patients with untreated, newly diagnosed non-small cell lung cancer. The specimen sequenced was lung tumor tissue. The source of these receptors is a man in his fifties or sixties with non-small cell lung cancer.

The gene calls are TRBV5-1 and TRBJ1-6; D call uncertain. This CDR3 has 17 residues. Germline CDR1 reads SGHRS; CDR2 reads YFSETQ. V was shortened by 5 bases and J by 0 bases, with 15 bases between the two germline ends. The chain's CDR3 is CASSRADQSSYNSPLHF. The CDR3 bases are TGCGCCAGCAGTAGGGCGGACCAGAGCTCCTATAATTCACCCCTCCACTTT.

The J gene is TRBJ2-1, the V gene TRBV7-9; 13 nucleotides align to TRBD2. Trimming at V came to 6 bases and at J to 8 bases, leaving 10 bases not matched to a gene. The CDR3 extends over 16 amino acids. CDR1 is SEHNR, CDR2 FQNEAQ, per germline (reference sequence). CDR3 sequence: CASRSWTSGRVDEQFF. Here the CDR3 DNA reads TGTGCCAGCAGAAGTTGGACTAGCGGGAGAGTAGATGAGCAGTTCTTC.

Turning to this clonotype: The junction differs from germline at one of its ends, possibly a read error. The rearrangement links TRBV12-3 or TRBV12-4 to TRBJ2-2; TRBD1 matches at 7 bases. The CDR3 consists of 15 residues. The CDR3 nucleotides read TGTTCCAGCAGCCACAGGGGCTGGGGCACCGGGGAGCTGTTTTTT. Translating gives CSSSHRGWGTGELFF.

This clonotype was found a few times. J is TRBJ2-6 and V is TRBV10-3, with D uncertain. The CDR3 is 13 amino acids. Germline V gene data show CDR1 as ENHRY and CDR2 as SYGVKD. V was cut by 8 bases and J by 0 bases, with 5 bases left in between. CDR3 bases: TGTGCCATCTGGCGCTCTGGGGCCAACGTCCTGACTTTC. Translation: CAIWRSGANVLTF.

V is TRBV28 and J is TRBJ1-1, with D maybe TRBD1 (5 bases). The CDR3 contains 13 residues. CDR1 is MDHEN and CDR2 is SYDVKM in the germline V gene. Trimming removed 7 bases at V and 4 bases at J, with 13 bases between. The CDR3 sequence is CASIRDVLTEAFF. CDR3 in DNA: TGTGCCAGCATAAGGGACGTCCTCACTGAAGCTTTCTTT.

The rearrangement joins TRBV13 to TRBJ1-5; 10 bases map to TRBD1. The CDR3 consists of 15 residues. Looked up from germline, CDR1 is PRHDT and CDR2 is FYEKMQ (reference sequence). V dropped 4 bases and J dropped 6; count of bases not matched to a gene: 6. CDR3: CASSSGQGKGQPQHF. CDR3 coding DNA: TGTGCCAGCAGCTCGGGACAGGGGAAGGGTCAGCCCCAGCATTTT.

The rearrangement uses TRBV27 and TRBJ2-3, with TRBD2 matching 7 bases. The CDR3 runs to 15 residues. Germline values: CDR1 MNHEY, CDR2 SMNVEV (reference sequence). With 3 bases clipped from V and 3 bases from J, the junction kept 6 bases outside the gene matches. CDR3 in amino acids: CASSFAAGVTDTQYF. In DNA form, the CDR3 reads TGTGCCAGCAGTTTTGCGGCGGGAGTTACAGATACGCAGTATTTT.

The chain carries TRBV24-1 and TRBJ2-5; D may be TRBD1 (6 bases). The CDR3 is 15 residues long. V lost 3 bases to trimming and J lost 0 bases, with 10 bases between them. Germline V gene sequence: CDR1 KGHDR, CDR2 SFDVKD. The CDR3 sequence: CATSDPQGNQETQYF. As DNA, the CDR3 is TGTGCCACCAGTGATCCCCAGGGGAACCAAGAGACCCAGTACTTC.

There are a few counts of this clonotype. The chain joins TRBV19 to TRBJ2-7, with D perhaps TRBD1 (5 bases). The ends were cut back, 5 bases at V and 6 bases at J, with 11 bases in the middle. The CDR3 length is 12 residues. Germline values: CDR1 LNHDA, CDR2 SQIVND (reference sequence). As DNA, the CDR3 is TGTGCCAGTAGTCCCATCCAGGGCGAGCAGTACTTC. Protein sequence: CASSPIQGEQYF.

V usage is TRBV6-5 and J usage is TRBJ1-6; perhaps TRBD1 as D (5 bases). Germline assignment: CDR1 MNHEY and CDR2 SVGAGI. The V end was cut by 3 bases, the J end by 10 bases, with 13 bases between. This CDR3 has 14 residues. This CDR3 reads CASSYREGRSPLHF. The CDR3 coding sequence is TGTGCCAGCAGTTATCGGGAGGGGAGGTCACCCCTCCACTTT.

This clonotype was detected once. The chain combines TRBV6-7 with TRBJ2-2; the match to TRBD1 covers 8 bases. TRBV6-7 is treated as an ORF (open reading frame) with a function not yet certain. This CDR3 spans 19 amino acids. Losses at the gene ends were 0 bases for V and 4 bases for J; bases not matched to a gene: 13. For the CDR3, the DNA is TGTGCCAGCAGTTACTCGTCTACCGGGACAGGACGTCTCACCGGGGAGCTGTTTTTT. The encoded protein is CASSYSSTGTGRLTGELFF.

The chain recombines TRBV5-6 with TRBJ1-1; 9 nucleotides agree with TRBD1. The J segment lost 3 bases and the V segment lost 4 bases, leaving 10 bases of the junction unmatched. CDR1 and CDR2 (germline): SGHDT, YYEEEE. The CDR3 is 16 amino acids. The CDR3 coding sequence is TGTGCCAGCAGCCAACTTTTCCGGGACAGGGACACTGAAGCTTTCTTT. Protein sequence: CASSQLFRDRDTEAFF. Combining the CDR3 with reference TRBV5-6 and TRBJ1-1 gives the whole variable domain DAGVTQSPTHLIKTRGQQVTLRCSPKSGHDTVSWYQQALGQGPQFIFQYYEEEERQRGNFPDRFSGHQFPNYSSELNVNALLLGDSALYLCASSQLFRDRDTEAFFGQGTRLTVV.

The CDR3 nucleotides read TGTGCCTGGAGTGTGGGGGACCCCGGGGAGCTGTTTTTT. Translated: CAWSVGDPGELFF. This rearrangement joins TRBV30 to TRBJ2-2; D may correspond to TRBD1 or TRBD2 (5 bases each). Trimming stripped 0 bases from V and 6 bases from J, with 8 bases between. The germline gives CDR1 GTSNPN, CDR2 SVGIG (reference sequence). The CDR3 spans 13 residues.

The V call is TRBV24-1, the J call TRBJ2-3; the D gene is possibly TRBD2 (7 bases). The CDR3 consists of 12 residues. Germline loops: CDR1 KGHDR, CDR2 SFDVKD. V was pared by 10 bases and J by 2 bases, with 9 bases between. CDR3 coding DNA: TGTGCCACAGGGGGGGCCACAGATACGCAGTATTTT. The encoded protein is CATGGATDTQYF.

The chain couples TRBV18 to TRBJ2-6; D remains unclear. The V gene lost 2 bases and the J gene lost 2 bases, with 13 bases spanning the gap. This CDR3 spans 17 amino acids. Germline V lookup: CDR1 KGHSH, CDR2 LQKENI. This chain's CDR3 is CASSPDFRRTGANVLTF. CDR3 in DNA: TGTGCCAGCTCACCAGATTTTCGGAGAACTGGGGCCAACGTCCTGACTTTC.

This clonotype is large. The chain couples TRBV10-2 to TRBJ2-7; 10 bases are shared with TRBD2. CDR1 and CDR2 from the germline V gene are WSHSY and SAAADI. J lost 3 bases, V lost 7 bases, and 3 bases had no gene match. CDR3 size: 13 residues. CDR3 nucleotide sequence: TGCGCCAGCACTAGCGGGAGCGTCTACGAGCAGTACTTC. It is translated as CASTSGSVYEQYF.

This clonotype was seen more than once but under ten times. This chain joins TRBV2 and TRBJ1-4; the D gene is possibly TRBD1 (5 bases). V lost 9 bases and J lost 8, with 13 bases in between. CDR1 is SNHLY, CDR2 FYNNEI, per germline. This CDR3 spans 12 amino acids. The CDR3 loop reads CARRGVGEKLFF. The CDR3 DNA reads as TGTGCCAGAAGGGGTGTCGGGGAAAAACTGTTTTTT.

Notes on this clonotype: Relative to the germline gene, one junction end is altered; a read error may explain this. The genes are TRBV24-1 and TRBJ1-5; weak D call: TRBD1 (5 bases). The CDR3 is 12 residues long. Germline V gene lookup returns CDR1 KGHDR and CDR2 SFDVKD. The CDR3: CSTSDSGGPQHF. CDR3 in DNA: TGTTCCACCAGTGATTCTGGGGGGCCCCAGCATTTT.

This CDR3 reads CASSRSAGRTDTQYF. CDR3 nucleotides: TGTGCCAGCAGCCGATCGGCGGGACGCACAGATACGCAGTATTTT. V gene TRBV11-2 combines with J gene TRBJ2-3; D is perhaps TRBD2 (6 bases). Germline-derived CDR1 and CDR2 are SGHAT and FQNNGV. The CDR3 contains 15 residues. Trimming left V 5 bases short and J 1 base short, with 13 bases between.

The chain joins TRBV6-9 to TRBJ2-5; 10 bases are shared with TRBD1. This CDR3 is 16 amino acids long. Germline CDR1 reads MNHGY; CDR2 reads SVAAGI. Trimming took 3 bases from V and 4 from J; bases not matched to a gene: 8. This CDR3 is CASSYGTGVSLETQYF. DNA of the CDR3: TGTGCCAGCAGTTACGGGACAGGGGTAAGTTTAGAGACCCAGTACTTC.

This rearrangement joins TRBV20-1 to TRBJ1-5, with TRBD1 identical over 8 bases. Germline V CDR1 and CDR2: DFQATT, SNEGSKA (reference sequence). This CDR3 has 12 amino acids. This CDR3 is CRAGGYNQPQHF. CDR3 sequence (DNA): TGCAGGGCAGGGGGCTACAATCAGCCCCAGCATTTT.

This clonotype came up a few times. This chain joins TRBV3-1 and TRBJ2-1; 9 bases fit TRBD2. The CDR3 is 18 residues long. V lost 4 bases and J lost 6; bases outside the gene matches: 16. Germline V gene sequence: CDR1 LGHDT, CDR2 YNNKEL (reference sequence). The CDR3 region has the DNA TGTGCCAGCAGCCCGAAATCGGGACTAGCTTTATCATCCAATGAGCAGTTCTTC. This encodes CASSPKSGLALSSNEQFF.

This clonotype was seen only a few times. This rearrangement joins TRBV7-3 to TRBJ2-7, with 9 bases fitting TRBD2. Trimming took 1 base from V and 2 from J; bases not matched to a gene: 3. Germline loops: CDR1 SGHTA, CDR2 FQGTGA. The CDR3 covers 15 residues. The CDR3 protein is CASSLKAGGTYEQYF. The CDR3 bases are TGTGCCAGCAGCTTAAAGGCGGGAGGGACCTACGAGCAGTACTTC.

This clonotype was detected only a few times. V is TRBV30 and J is TRBJ2-2, with D perhaps TRBD1 or TRBD2 (6 bases each). The CDR3 is made up of 14 amino acids. Trimming removed 0 bases at V and 6 bases at J, with 11 bases between. CDR1 is GTSNPN, CDR2 SVGIG, per germline (reference sequence). The CDR3 sequence: CAWSVPGEAGELFF. The CDR3 bases are TGTGCCTGGAGTGTACCAGGGGAGGCCGGGGAGCTGTTTTTT.

The sample holds a few counts of this clonotype. The conserved phenylalanine or tryptophan is not found at the CDR3 terminus, so this likely reflects a read error. Because the CDR3's place on the DNA is in doubt, the DNA is left out and the CDR3 is given as listed by TCRdb. This chain connects TRBV11-3 to TRBJ2-7; the table's D call of TRBD1 was not tested on the DNA. Germline V gene data show CDR1 as SGHNT and CDR2 as YENEEA. The CDR3 numbers 11 amino acids, ends counted. CDR3 protein: CASSSRGDRHL.

The chain links TRBV15 to TRBJ1-1, with TRBD1 matching over 7 bases. The CDR3 contains 16 residues. From germline, CDR1 is LNHNV and CDR2 YYDKDF (reference sequence). The J segment lost 2 bases and the V segment lost 3 bases, leaving 9 bases of the junction unmatched. CDR3 sequence (DNA): TGTGCCACCAGCAGTGGACCAGGGGGAGGTAACACTGAAGCTTTCTTT. Residues: CATSSGPGGGNTEAFF.

The rearrangement joins TRBV6-2 or TRBV6-3 to TRBJ1-2; no clear D gene. From germline, CDR1 is MNHEY and CDR2 SVGEGT. V was trimmed by 6 bases and J by 7 bases, leaving 21 bases between them. CDR3 length: 15 amino acids. The CDR3 reads CASSPTERGFAGYTF. CDR3 sequence (DNA): TGTGCCAGCAGCCCCACGGAGCGAGGGTTCGCTGGCTACACCTTC.